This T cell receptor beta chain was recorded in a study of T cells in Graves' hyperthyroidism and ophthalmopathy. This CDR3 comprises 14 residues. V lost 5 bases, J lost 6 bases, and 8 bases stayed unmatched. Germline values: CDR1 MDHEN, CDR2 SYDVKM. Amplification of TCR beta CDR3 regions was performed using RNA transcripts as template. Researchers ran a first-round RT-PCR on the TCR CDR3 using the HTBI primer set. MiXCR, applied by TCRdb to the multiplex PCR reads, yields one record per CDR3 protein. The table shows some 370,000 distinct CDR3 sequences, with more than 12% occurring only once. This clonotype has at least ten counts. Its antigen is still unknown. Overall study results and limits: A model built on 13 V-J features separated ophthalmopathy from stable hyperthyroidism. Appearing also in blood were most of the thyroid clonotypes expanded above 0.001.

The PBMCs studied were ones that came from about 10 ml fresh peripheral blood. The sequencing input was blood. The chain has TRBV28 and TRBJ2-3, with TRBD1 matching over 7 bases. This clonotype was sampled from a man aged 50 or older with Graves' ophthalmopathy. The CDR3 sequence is CASSHDRARDTQYF. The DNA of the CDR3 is TGTGCCAGCAGTCACGACAGGGCGAGGGATACGCAGTATTTT.